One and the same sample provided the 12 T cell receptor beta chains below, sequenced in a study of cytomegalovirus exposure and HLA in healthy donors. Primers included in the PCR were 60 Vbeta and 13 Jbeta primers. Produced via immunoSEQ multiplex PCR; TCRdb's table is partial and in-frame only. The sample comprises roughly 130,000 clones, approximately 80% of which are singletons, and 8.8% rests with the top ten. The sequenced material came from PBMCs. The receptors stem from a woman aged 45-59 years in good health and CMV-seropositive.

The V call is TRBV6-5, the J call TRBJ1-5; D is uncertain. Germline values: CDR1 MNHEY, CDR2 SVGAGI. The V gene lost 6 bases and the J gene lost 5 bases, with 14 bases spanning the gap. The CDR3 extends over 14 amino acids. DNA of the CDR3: TGTGCCAGCAGCCGCCTCGGAGTTTATCAGCCCCAGCATTTT. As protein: CASSRLGVYQPQHF.

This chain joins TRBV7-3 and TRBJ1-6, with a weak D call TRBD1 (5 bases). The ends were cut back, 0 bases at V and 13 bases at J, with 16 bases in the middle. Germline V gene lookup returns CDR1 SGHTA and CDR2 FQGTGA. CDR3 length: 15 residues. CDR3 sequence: CASSLTWGLGSPLHF. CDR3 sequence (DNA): TGTGCCAGCAGCTTAACTTGGGGACTGGGGTCGCCCCTCCACTTT.

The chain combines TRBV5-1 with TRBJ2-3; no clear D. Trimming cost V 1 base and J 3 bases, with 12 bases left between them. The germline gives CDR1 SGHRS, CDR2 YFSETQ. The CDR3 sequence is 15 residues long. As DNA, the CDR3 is TGCGCCAGCAGCTTGTGGCTAGAAAGGACAGATACGCAGTATTTT. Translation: CASSLWLERTDTQYF.

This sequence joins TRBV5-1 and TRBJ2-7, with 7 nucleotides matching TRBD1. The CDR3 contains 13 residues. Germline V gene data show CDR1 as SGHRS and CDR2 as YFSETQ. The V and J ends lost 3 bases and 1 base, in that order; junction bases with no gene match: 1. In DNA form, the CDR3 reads TGCGCCAGCAGCTCGGACAGGTCCTACGAGCAGTACTTC. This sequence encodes CASSSDRSYEQYF. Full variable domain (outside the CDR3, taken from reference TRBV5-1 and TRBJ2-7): KAGVTQTPRYLIKTRGQQVTLSCSPISGHRSVSWYQQTPGQGLQFLFEYFSETQRNKGNFPGRFSGRQFSNSRSEMNVSTLELGDSALYLCASSSDRSYEQYFGPGTRLTVT.

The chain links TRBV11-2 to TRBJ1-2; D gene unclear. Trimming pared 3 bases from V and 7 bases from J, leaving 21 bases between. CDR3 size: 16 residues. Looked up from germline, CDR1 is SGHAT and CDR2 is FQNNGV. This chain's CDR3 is CASSFNPQYVSGGYTF. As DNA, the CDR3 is TGTGCCAGCAGCTTTAATCCCCAGTATGTAAGCGGTGGCTACACCTTC.

CDR3 protein: CSVGTSGGDATQYF. The CDR3 bases are TGCAGCGTAGGGACTAGCGGGGGAGACGCTACGCAGTATTTT. The chain combines TRBV29-1 with TRBJ2-3; 14 bases are a match to TRBD2. The CDR3 consists of 14 residues. V was clipped by 6 bases and J by 8 bases; unmatched bases: 7. Germline CDR1 reads SQVTM; CDR2 reads ANQGSEA.

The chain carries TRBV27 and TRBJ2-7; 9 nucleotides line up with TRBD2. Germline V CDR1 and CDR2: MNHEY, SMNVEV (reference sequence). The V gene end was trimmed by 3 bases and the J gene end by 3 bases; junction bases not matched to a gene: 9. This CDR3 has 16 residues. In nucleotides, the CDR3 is TGTGCCAGCAGTTTTTCTAGCGGGGTTACCTACTACGAGCAGTACTTC. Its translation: CASSFSSGVTYYEQYF.

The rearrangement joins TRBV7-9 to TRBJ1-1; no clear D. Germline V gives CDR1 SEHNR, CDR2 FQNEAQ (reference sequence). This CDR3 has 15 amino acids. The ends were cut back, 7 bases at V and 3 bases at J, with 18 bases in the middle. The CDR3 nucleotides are TGTGCCAGCAAGGAGACGGCATTCCCGGACACTGAAGCTTTCTTT. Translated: CASKETAFPDTEAFF.

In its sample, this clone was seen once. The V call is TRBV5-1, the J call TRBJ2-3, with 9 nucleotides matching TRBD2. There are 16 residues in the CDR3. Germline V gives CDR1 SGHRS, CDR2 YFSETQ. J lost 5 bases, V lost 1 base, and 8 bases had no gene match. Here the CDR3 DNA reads TGCGCCAGCAGCTTGCGCGGGGGGGAGGTGGAAGATACGCAGTATTTT. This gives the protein CASSLRGGEVEDTQYF.

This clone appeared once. The CDR3: CASRLLAGGFTYEQYF. The CDR3 region has the DNA TGTGCCAGCAGACTACTAGCGGGGGGGTTTACCTACGAGCAGTACTTC. The rearrangement joins TRBV2 to TRBJ2-7; 13 positions match TRBD2. V gave up 6 bases and J gave up 2 bases; unmatched junction bases: 7. The germline V gene encodes CDR1 SNHLY and CDR2 FYNNEI. This CDR3 contains 16 residues.

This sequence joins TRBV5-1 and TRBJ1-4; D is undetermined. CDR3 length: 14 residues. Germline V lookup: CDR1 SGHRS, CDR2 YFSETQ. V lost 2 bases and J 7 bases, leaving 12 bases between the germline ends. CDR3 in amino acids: CASSLEGSGEKLFF. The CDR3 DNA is TGCGCCAGCAGCTTAGAGGGCTCGGGTGAAAAACTGTTTTTT.

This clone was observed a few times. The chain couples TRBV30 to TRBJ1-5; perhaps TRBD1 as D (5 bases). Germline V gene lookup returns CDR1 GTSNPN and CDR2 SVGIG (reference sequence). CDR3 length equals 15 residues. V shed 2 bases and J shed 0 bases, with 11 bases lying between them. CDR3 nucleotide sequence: TGTGCCTGGAGTCTAGGGGACTATAGCAATCAGCCCCAGCATTTT. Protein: CAWSLGDYSNQPQHF. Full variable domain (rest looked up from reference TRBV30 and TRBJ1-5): SQTIHQWPATLVQPVGSPLSLECTVEGTSNPNLYWYRQAAGRGLQLLFYSVGIGQISSEVPQNLSASRPQDRQFILSSKKLLLSDSGFYLCAWSLGDYSNQPQHFGDGTRLSIL.